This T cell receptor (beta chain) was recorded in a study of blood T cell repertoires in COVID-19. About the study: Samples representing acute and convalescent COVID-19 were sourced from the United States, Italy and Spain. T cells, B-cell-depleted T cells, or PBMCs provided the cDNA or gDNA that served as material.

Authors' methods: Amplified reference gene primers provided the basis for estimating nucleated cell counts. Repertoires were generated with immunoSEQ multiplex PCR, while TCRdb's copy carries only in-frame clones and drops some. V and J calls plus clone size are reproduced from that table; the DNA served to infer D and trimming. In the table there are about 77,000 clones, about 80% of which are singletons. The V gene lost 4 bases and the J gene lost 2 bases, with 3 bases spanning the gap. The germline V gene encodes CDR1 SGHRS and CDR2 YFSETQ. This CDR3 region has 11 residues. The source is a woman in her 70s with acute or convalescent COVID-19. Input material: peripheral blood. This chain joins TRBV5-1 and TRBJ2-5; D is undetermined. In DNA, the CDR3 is TGCGCCAGCAGCCAGCAAGAGACCCAGTACTTC. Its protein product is CASSQQETQYF. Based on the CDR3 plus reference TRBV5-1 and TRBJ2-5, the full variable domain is KAGVTQTPRYLIKTRGQQVTLSCSPISGHRSVSWYQQTPGQGLQFLFEYFSETQRNKGNFPGRFSGRQFSNSRSEMNVSTLELGDSALYLCASSQQETQYFGPGTRLLVL.